This is a list of T cell receptor beta chains from one sample in a study of T cells after posttransplantation cyclophosphamide. The repertoire was sequenced with immunoSEQ multiplex PCR; TCRdb's copy has only in-frame clones and lacks some. This sample carries tens of thousands of clones, more than 80% of them seen once, and the ten largest clones take less than 3.5%. The sequenced sample was PBMCs. The receptors come from a man aged 50 to 60. Both conserved end residues are part of each CDR3. Fields, in order: V gene, J gene, D gene, clone size, CDR3 DNA, CDR3 protein. The D gene is left open where the match is weak. Some rows have no size entry. The others give once, few or many, or a class for an expanded clone.

V gene: TRBV11-3
J gene: TRBJ1-1
D gene: .
clone size: .
CDR3 DNA: TGTGCCAGCAGCTTAATCCCAGACAGGGAAGCTTTCTTT
CDR3 protein: CASSLIPDREAFF

V gene: TRBV19
J gene: TRBJ1-1
D gene: TRBD1
clone size: .
CDR3 DNA: TGTGCCAGTAGCGAACCCAGGGGGACTGAAGCTTTCTTT
CDR3 protein: CASSEPRGTEAFF

V gene: TRBV27
J gene: TRBJ2-1
D gene: TRBD2
clone size: .
CDR3 DNA: TGTGCCAGCAGTTTAATAGCGGGAAGCTCCTACAATGAGCAGTTCTTC
CDR3 protein: CASSLIAGSSYNEQFF

V gene: TRBV15
J gene: TRBJ2-1
D gene: TRBD2
clone size: .
CDR3 DNA: TGTGCCACCAGCAGCCGCCGGGGGGGGGCGGGCTACAATGAGCAGTTCTTC
CDR3 protein: CATSSRRGGAGYNEQFF

V gene: TRBV2
J gene: TRBJ1-5
D gene: .
clone size: few
CDR3 DNA: TGTGCCAGCAGACAACAGGGAGGGGGCAATCAGCCCCAGCATTTT
CDR3 protein: CASRQQGGGNQPQHF

V gene: TRBV15
J gene: TRBJ2-1
D gene: .
clone size: .
CDR3 DNA: TGTGCCACCAGCAGAGTGCAAAATATCGGAGGACAGTTCTTC
CDR3 protein: CATSRVQNIGGQFF

V gene: TRBV7-6
J gene: TRBJ2-7
D gene: TRBD2
clone size: .
CDR3 DNA: TGTGCCAGCAGCTTAAACCCAGCGGGAGTCTCCAACGAGCAGTACTTC
CDR3 protein: CASSLNPAGVSNEQYF

V gene: TRBV9
J gene: TRBJ2-1
D gene: .
clone size: .
CDR3 DNA: TGTGCCAGCAGCGTAGGTTCGGACAATGAGCAGTTCTTC
CDR3 protein: CASSVGSDNEQFF

V gene: TRBV5-1
J gene: TRBJ2-1
D gene: TRBD2
clone size: .
CDR3 DNA: TGCGCCAGCAGCTTGGGGCCGACGGGAGGGGATGAGCAGTTCTTC
CDR3 protein: CASSLGPTGGDEQFF

V gene: TRBV9
J gene: TRBJ1-4
D gene: .
clone size: .
CDR3 DNA: TGTGCCAGCACTAGAGGAGACACCGAGGGTGAAAAACTGTTTTTT
CDR3 protein: CASTRGDTEGEKLFF

V gene: TRBV5-4
J gene: TRBJ2-7
D gene: TRBD2
clone size: .
CDR3 DNA: TGTGCCAGCAGCTTAGGGGACTACTTGGGCTACGAGCAGTACTTC
CDR3 protein: CASSLGDYLGYEQYF

V gene: TRBV7-2
J gene: TRBJ2-7
D gene: .
clone size: .
CDR3 DNA: TGTGCCAGCAGTTTCCGGGGGTACGAGCAGTACTTC
CDR3 protein: CASSFRGYEQYF

V gene: TRBV11-3
J gene: TRBJ1-1
D gene: .
clone size: .
CDR3 DNA: TGTGCCAGCAGCTTAGGGGCCATGAACACTGAAGCTTTCTTT
CDR3 protein: CASSLGAMNTEAFF

V gene: TRBV6-1
J gene: TRBJ2-7
D gene: .
clone size: .
CDR3 DNA: TGTGCCAGCATCACGGGGGGCCGCTCCTACGAGCAGTACTTC
CDR3 protein: CASITGGRSYEQYF

V gene: TRBV5-1
J gene: TRBJ2-1
D gene: TRBD1
clone size: .
CDR3 DNA: TGCGCCAGCAGTTTCTCCGGGACAGGGGCCTACAATGAGCAGTTCTTC
CDR3 protein: CASSFSGTGAYNEQFF

V gene: TRBV19
J gene: TRBJ2-1
D gene: .
clone size: .
CDR3 DNA: TGTGCCAGTACAGAAACCGTGGCAGGCAAGCTGGAGCAGTTCTTC
CDR3 protein: CASTETVAGKLEQFF

V gene: TRBV4-1
J gene: TRBJ2-3
D gene: .
clone size: .
CDR3 DNA: TGCGCCAGCAGCCAAGAGAGATCCCCCGATACAGATACGCAGTATTTT
CDR3 protein: CASSQERSPDTDTQYF

V gene: TRBV6-6
J gene: TRBJ2-1
D gene: TRBD2
clone size: .
CDR3 DNA: TGTGCCAGCAGTACGGGGGGTGGCGAGCAGTTCTTC
CDR3 protein: CASSTGGGEQFF

V gene: TRBV6-6
J gene: TRBJ1-2
D gene: TRBD1
clone size: .
CDR3 DNA: TGTGCCAGCAGTTCATGGACAGGGCGAGAGGGTGGCTACACCTTC
CDR3 protein: CASSSWTGREGGYTF

V gene: TRBV7-9
J gene: TRBJ1-1
D gene: .
clone size: .
CDR3 DNA: TGTGCCAGCAAGAGGGAATCGAGCAACACTGAAGCTTTCTTT
CDR3 protein: CASKRESSNTEAFF

V gene: TRBV4-1
J gene: TRBJ1-5
D gene: .
clone size: .
CDR3 DNA: TGCGCCAGCAGCCAAGATTTGGGGCTGGCGCAGCCCCAGCATTTT
CDR3 protein: CASSQDLGLAQPQHF

V gene: TRBV7-2
J gene: TRBJ2-7
D gene: .
clone size: .
CDR3 DNA: TGTGCCAGCAGCTTGGTCAGAAGCTCCTACGAGCAGTACTTC
CDR3 protein: CASSLVRSSYEQYF

V gene: TRBV4-2
J gene: TRBJ1-3
D gene: TRBD1
clone size: .
CDR3 DNA: TGTGCCAGCAGCCAAGATCAGACAGGGATGGACACCATATATTTT
CDR3 protein: CASSQDQTGMDTIYF

V gene: TRBV4-3
J gene: TRBJ1-1
D gene: .
clone size: .
CDR3 DNA: TGCGCCAGCAGCCAAACCAACTTGAGGGACACTGAAGCTTTCTTT
CDR3 protein: CASSQTNLRDTEAFF

V gene: TRBV19
J gene: TRBJ2-4
D gene: .
clone size: few
CDR3 DNA: TGTGCCAGTAGTACGACAGTAGCCAAAAACATTCAGTACTTC
CDR3 protein: CASSTTVAKNIQYF

V gene: TRBV10-1
J gene: TRBJ1-1
D gene: .
clone size: .
CDR3 DNA: TGCGCCAGCGTGGAGTTTCCGGCTAAAGCTTTCTTT
CDR3 protein: CASVEFPAKAFF